Below, 18 T cell receptor beta chains from the same sample are listed, as sequenced in a study of cytomegalovirus exposure and HLA in healthy donors. The PCR made use of 60 Vbeta and 13 Jbeta primers. Clones were sequenced by immunoSEQ multiplex PCR, and TCRdb holds only the in-frame ones, with some missing. The sample contains about 140,000 clones, around 78% of which appear only once. Sequencing used PBMCs. The receptors come from a male donor in good health and CMV-seronegative.

The rearrangement joins TRBV19 to TRBJ1-5, with 9 positions matching TRBD1. The CDR3 length is 18 residues. The V and J ends lost 5 bases and 2 bases, in that order; junction bases with no gene match: 13. CDR1 and CDR2 (germline): LNHDA, SQIVND (reference sequence). CDR3 in amino acids: CASSPLAGTGSGNQPQHF. In DNA form, the CDR3 reads TGTGCCAGTAGTCCCCTAGCCGGGACAGGGTCGGGCAATCAGCCCCAGCATTTT.

The gene calls are TRBV11-3 and TRBJ1-1, with 7 bases aligning to TRBD1. Per the germline V gene, CDR1 is SGHNT and CDR2 is YENEEA. V was pared by 4 bases and J by 8 bases, with 4 bases of the junction left unmatched. CDR3 length equals 12 residues. This CDR3 is CASSSRTGEAFF. The CDR3 DNA reads TGTGCCAGCAGCTCAAGGACAGGAGAAGCTTTCTTT.

The chain is built from TRBV4-3 and TRBJ2-4; 7 bases fit TRBD2. Germline V gene lookup returns CDR1 LGHNA and CDR2 YSLEER. With V trimmed by 0 bases and J by 7 bases, 9 bases remained unmatched. The CDR3 loop spans 16 amino acids. The CDR3: CASSQDYDGGNNIQYF. The CDR3 DNA reads as TGCGCCAGCAGCCAAGATTACGACGGGGGGAATAACATTCAGTACTTC.

This clone was recorded once. J is TRBJ2-1 and V is TRBV5-1; 10 bases align to TRBD2. V lost 0 bases to trimming and J lost 2 bases; unmatched junction nucleotides: 2. The CDR3 sequence is 16 residues long. From germline, CDR1 is SGHRS and CDR2 YFSETQ. CDR3 in amino acids: CASSLGGTSAYNEQFF. CDR3 nucleotides: TGCGCCAGCAGCTTGGGAGGGACTAGCGCCTACAATGAGCAGTTCTTC.

This clone was recorded only once. V and J are TRBV27 and TRBJ2-7, with a possible D match to TRBD2 (6 bases). Trimming shortened V by 9 bases and J by 0 bases, and 12 bases separated the two germline ends. Looked up from germline, CDR1 is MNHEY and CDR2 is SMNVEV (reference sequence). The CDR3 contains 13 residues. The DNA for the CDR3 is TGTGCCAGTGGCGGGGCCAGCTCCTACGAGCAGTACTTC. Translation: CASGGASSYEQYF.

This chain links TRBV7-3 with TRBJ1-1; D may be TRBD1 (6 bases). The CDR3 consists of 14 residues. Germline V CDR1 and CDR2: SGHTA, FQGTGA. Deletions cut 4 bases from V and 1 base from J, with 10 bases between. CDR3 residues: CASSYLGGNTEAFF. In DNA, the CDR3 is TGTGCCAGCAGCTACTTAGGGGGGAACACTGAAGCTTTCTTT.

The V gene is TRBV4-1, the J gene TRBJ1-1; D perhaps matches TRBD1 (6 bases). Trimming removed 2 bases at V and 6 bases at J, with 13 bases between. The CDR3 length is 14 residues. The V gene's germline CDR1 is MGHRA and CDR2 YSYEKL. The CDR3 protein is CASSQLGGRAEAFF. DNA for the CDR3: TGCGCCAGCAGCCAATTGGGGGGGCGGGCTGAAGCTTTCTTT.

V gene TRBV9 combines with J gene TRBJ1-1, with a possible D match to TRBD1 (6 bases). Trimming left V 0 bases short and J 4 bases short, with 10 bases between. The CDR3 contains 14 residues. CDR1 SGDLS and CDR2 YYNGEE come from the germline V gene. This chain's CDR3 is CASSVDAGATEAFF. Here the CDR3 DNA reads TGTGCCAGCAGCGTAGACGCGGGGGCCACTGAAGCTTTCTTT.

The gene calls are TRBV18 and TRBJ2-3; 9 positions agree with TRBD2. The CDR3 covers 15 residues. CDR1 is KGHSH, CDR2 LQKENI, per germline. J gave up 6 bases and V 1 base, and 5 bases lay outside the gene matches. CDR3 bases: TGTGCCAGCTCACCACTAGCGGGAGTGTCGGATACGCAGTATTTT. Protein product: CASSPLAGVSDTQYF. The variable domain in full, with the rest retrieved from reference TRBV18 and TRBJ2-3, is NAGVMQNPRHLVRRRGQEARLRCSPMKGHSHVYWYRQLPEEGLKFMVYLQKENIIDESGMPKERFSAEFPKEGPSILRIQQVVRGDSAAYFCASSPLAGVSDTQYFGPGTRLTVL.

This rearrangement joins TRBV28 to TRBJ2-7; no firm D call. Looked up from germline, CDR1 is MDHEN and CDR2 is SYDVKM. The CDR3 is made up of 15 amino acids. The germline V and J ends were trimmed by 1 base and 2 bases, with 12 bases remaining between them. The CDR3 loop is CASSLLKELTYEQYF. For the CDR3, the DNA is TGTGCCAGCAGTTTATTAAAGGAGCTAACCTACGAGCAGTACTTC.

This sequence joins TRBV19 and TRBJ1-2; 12 nucleotides match TRBD1. Germline V gives CDR1 LNHDA, CDR2 SQIVND (reference sequence). The CDR3 has 15 amino acids. J lost 8 bases, V lost 6 bases, and 10 bases had no gene match. The CDR3 spells CASRRAGQGASGYTF. In nucleotides, the CDR3 is TGTGCCAGTAGAAGGGCGGGACAGGGGGCGTCGGGCTACACCTTC.

The rearrangement links TRBV7-9 to TRBJ2-1; D not resolved. The V gene's germline CDR1 is SEHNR and CDR2 FQNEAQ (reference sequence). V was cut by 3 bases and J by 7 bases, with 7 bases left in between. CDR3 length equals 12 residues. CDR3 loop: CASSFSWNEQFF. The CDR3 DNA sequence: TGTGCCAGCAGCTTTAGTTGGAATGAGCAGTTCTTC.

The chain recombines TRBV6-5 with TRBJ2-7; 10 bases agree with TRBD1. This CDR3 comprises 14 residues. V trimming: 5 bases; J trimming: 2 bases; junction bases outside the gene matches: 3. The V gene's germline CDR1 is MNHEY and CDR2 SVGAGI. The CDR3 is CASSRGQGPYEQYF. The DNA of the CDR3 is TGTGCCAGCAGTCGGGGACAGGGGCCCTACGAGCAGTACTTC.

The chain employs TRBV6-6 and TRBJ1-2, with D perhaps TRBD1 (6 bases). V gave up 8 bases and J gave up 4 bases, with 17 bases separating them. CDR3 length equals 14 residues. The germline gives CDR1 MNHNY, CDR2 SVGAGI (reference sequence). The CDR3 region is CASEDPGETYGYTF. CDR3 nucleotides: TGTGCCAGCGAGGACCCAGGGGAGACCTATGGCTACACCTTC.

The rearrangement joins TRBV4-1 to TRBJ2-1; 11 bases line up with TRBD2. Trimming at V came to 4 bases and at J to 7 bases, leaving 9 bases not matched to a gene. CDR1 and CDR2 from the germline V gene are MGHRA and YSYEKL. The CDR3 totals 16 residues. CDR3 sequence: CASSPNIRLAGNEQFF. In nucleotides, the CDR3 is TGCGCCAGCAGCCCCAACATAAGACTAGCGGGAAATGAGCAGTTCTTC.

This clone was observed a single time. The chain is built from TRBV5-1 and TRBJ2-3; 8 bases map to TRBD2. The CDR3 contains 14 residues. J gave up 2 bases and V 4 bases, and 3 bases lay outside the gene matches. Germline CDR1 SGHRS, CDR2 YFSETQ. This CDR3 reads CASSVAGFTDTQYF. CDR3 nucleotide sequence: TGCGCCAGCAGCGTAGCGGGGTTCACAGATACGCAGTATTTT. The full variable domain, completed using reference TRBV5-1 and TRBJ2-3, is KAGVTQTPRYLIKTRGQQVTLSCSPISGHRSVSWYQQTPGQGLQFLFEYFSETQRNKGNFPGRFSGRQFSNSRSEMNVSTLELGDSALYLCASSVAGFTDTQYFGPGTRLTVL.

The chain joins TRBV7-2 to TRBJ1-4, with D unresolved. Germline V gene lookup returns CDR1 SGHTA and CDR2 FQGNSA. Trimming pared 4 bases from V and 0 bases from J, leaving 3 bases between. The CDR3 sequence is 13 residues long. CDR3 DNA sequence: TGTGCCAGCAGCTCAACAACTAATGAAAAACTGTTTTTT. Translating it yields CASSSTTNEKLFF.

The rearrangement links TRBV10-3 to TRBJ2-7, with 10 bases identical to TRBD2. CDR3 length equals 15 residues. V gave up 4 bases and J gave up 5 bases; unmatched junction bases: 8. Germline V gives CDR1 ENHRY, CDR2 SYGVKD. CDR3 loop: CAISAASGGDDEQYF. In DNA form, the CDR3 reads TGTGCCATCAGTGCGGCAAGCGGGGGGGACGACGAGCAGTACTTC.